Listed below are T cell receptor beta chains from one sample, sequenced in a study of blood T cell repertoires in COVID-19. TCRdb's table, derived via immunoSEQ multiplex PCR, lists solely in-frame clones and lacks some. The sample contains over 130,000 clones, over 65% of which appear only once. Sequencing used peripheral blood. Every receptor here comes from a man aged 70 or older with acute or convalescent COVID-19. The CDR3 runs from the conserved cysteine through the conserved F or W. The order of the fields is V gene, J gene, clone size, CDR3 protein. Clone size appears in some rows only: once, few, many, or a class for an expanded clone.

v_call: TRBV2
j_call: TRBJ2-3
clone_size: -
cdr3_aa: CASRVDSSTDTQYF

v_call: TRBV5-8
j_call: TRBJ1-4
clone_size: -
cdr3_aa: CASSSGTGTEEKLFF

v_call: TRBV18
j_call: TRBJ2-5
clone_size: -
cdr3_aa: CASSPDYETQYF

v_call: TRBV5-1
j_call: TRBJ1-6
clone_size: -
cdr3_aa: CASSLPDRENNSPLHF

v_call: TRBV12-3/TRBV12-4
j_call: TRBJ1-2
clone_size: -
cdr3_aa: CASRRDSRDRYTF

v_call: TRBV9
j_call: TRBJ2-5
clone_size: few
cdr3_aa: CASSAPSRLAGGSHQRETQYF

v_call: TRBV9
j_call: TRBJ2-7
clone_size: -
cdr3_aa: CASSVGLAENRKPYEQYF

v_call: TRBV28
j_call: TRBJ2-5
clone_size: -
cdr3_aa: CASRRSGASQETQYF

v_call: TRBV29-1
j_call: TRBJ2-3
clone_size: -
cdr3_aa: CSVRQGRTDTQYF

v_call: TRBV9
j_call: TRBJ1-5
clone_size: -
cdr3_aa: CASNSGQPHQPQHF

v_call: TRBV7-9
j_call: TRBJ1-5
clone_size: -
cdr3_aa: CASSLTGGQPQHF

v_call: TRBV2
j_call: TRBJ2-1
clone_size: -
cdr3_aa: CASTRTSGGPNEQFF

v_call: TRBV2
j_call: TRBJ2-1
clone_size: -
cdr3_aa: CASSGTANEQFF

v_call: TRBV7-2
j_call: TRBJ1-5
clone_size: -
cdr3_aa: CASSLRLGEGQPQHF

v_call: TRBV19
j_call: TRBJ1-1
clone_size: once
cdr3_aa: CASSTGPNTEAFF

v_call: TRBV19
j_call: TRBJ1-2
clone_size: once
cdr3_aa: CASSPGTVANYGYTF

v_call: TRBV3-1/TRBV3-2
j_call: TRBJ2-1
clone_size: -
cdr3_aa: CASSQTGFNEQFF

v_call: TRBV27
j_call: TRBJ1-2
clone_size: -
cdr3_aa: CASSPQEGNGYTF